This TCR beta chain was sequenced during a study of T cell responses to AZD1222 COVID-19 vaccine (dated by TCRdb to the early 2020s). With respect to the entire study: AZD1222 recipients with second doses at about 4 weeks or about 12 weeks were pooled, because spike-specific TCR depth and breadth did not differ between schedules. Trial participants were enrolled by age into 18-55, 56-69 and 70-plus year subgroups, with about 150, 28 and 57 TCR-sequenced participants respectively. A total of more than 230 trial participants underwent TCR sequencing, of whom roughly 210 received two doses of AZD1222 and about 25 received two doses of the MenACWY control vaccine. On the study overall, not on this receptor specifically: Conclusions about previously exposed vaccinees were limited because only six AZD1222 recipients were SARS-CoV-2 seropositive at baseline. In the small 56-69-year group, the increase in depth fell short of significance, most likely because of low power. The whole spike protein was spanned by vaccine-associated CD4 TCRs, and dominant responses were seen in regions 160-218 and 743-854. Spike-specific TCR breadth and depth rose significantly after two AZD1222 doses compared with day 0 and with MenACWY recipients. Because no samples from the day 14 peak response were available, repertoires could be characterized only after the peak T cell response. Reportedly, close to half of the unique spike-specific TCRs recognized epitopes lying outside the regions that are mutated in the B.1.351 and B.1.1.7 variants. Participants were mostly white British and included more females than males, and it was suggested by the authors that clonal diversity may have been underestimated.

V loses 5 bases of germline sequence and J loses 5 bases, and the interval between the two ends is 15 bases. Looking up the germline V gene (reference sequence) yields CDR1 SEHNR and CDR2 FQNEAQ. Counted from cysteine to phenylalanine, this CDR3 has 14 amino acids. Of the read, only the CDR3 DNA is kept; its 42 bases are in frame from base 1. As for this clone: What this receptor recognizes is not known. No much larger clone is present one base from it, and per-base qualities are unavailable.

The sample's time point label, in plain terms: baseline before first vaccination. Vaccinee samples came from UK trials COV001 and COV002, including a single-blind randomized controlled phase 2/3 trial of AZD1222 (ChAdOx1 nCoV-19) in healthy adults. For TCRbeta chain sequencing, PBMC samples from trial participants were taken at day 0 and at day 28 after the second dose. The CDR3 regions of human TCRbeta chains were analyzed by immunosequencing. From the authors' description of their analysis: TCRs in the repertoires were matched against a reference library of SARS-CoV-2-specific TCRs that had been generated with the MIRA antigen-specificity platform. Breadth meant the fraction of unique TCRs that were SARS-CoV-2-associated, whereas depth meant the fraction of total T cells that were SARS-CoV-2-associated. Each spike-specific TCR was assigned to its reactive spike region and to a CD4 or CD8 class using the MIRA data. Log10-transformed breadth and depth values were compared by one-way ANOVA with Sidak's multiple comparisons tests. TCRdb carries this immuneACCESS record with in-frame sequences only. Its versions omit some clonotypes, under half of them owing to an unresolved V gene in the studies checked, with the rest unexplained. The V and J calls and clone size were taken over from that table, and D and trimming were inferred from the DNA. This sample comprises more than 65,000 clones, 80% to 90% of them detected only once. The top ten hold approximately 7% of the sample.

Specimen: peripheral blood, collected on day 0 of AZD1222 vaccination. The chain couples TRBV7-9 to TRBJ2-5; the D region possibly corresponds to TRBD2 (6 bases align). The source of this sequence is an adult in good health. The nucleotide sequence is TGTGCCAGCAGCGAGAGACTAGGAGTCGAGACCCAGTACTTC. Protein translation: CASSERLGVETQYF.